This T cell receptor beta chain was recorded in a study of T cells in Graves' hyperthyroidism and ophthalmopathy. J lost 5 bases, V lost 3 bases, and 6 bases had no gene match. This CDR3 contains 14 residues. CDR1 and CDR2 from the germline V gene are MNHNS and SASEGT. Authors of the study amplified TCR beta CDR3 regions from RNA transcripts. A first-round RT-PCR of the TCR CDR3 used the HTBI primer set. Using its own MiXCR run on the multiplex PCR reads, TCRdb lists one record per CDR3 protein. Of about 720,000 distinct CDR3 sequences in the sample, roughly a sixth were seen once. The specimen sequenced was blood. V gene TRBV6-1 combines with J gene TRBJ1-1, with 7 bases identical to TRBD1. The sequence came from a woman aged 45 to 65 with Graves' hyperthyroidism that later progressed to Graves' ophthalmopathy. The CDR3 nucleotides read TGTGCCAGCAGTGATGAAGGGGGCTTAACTGAAGCTTTCTTT. The encoded protein is CASSDEGGLTEAFF.